The present T cell receptor beta chain was sequenced within a study of blood T cell repertoires in COVID-19. Germline CDR1 is GTSNPN and CDR2 is SVGIG (reference sequence). V lost 0 bases, J lost 4 bases, and 9 bases lay in between. This CDR3 has 13 amino acids. A few counts support this clone. This table comes from immunoSEQ multiplex PCR, and its TCRdb copy is limited to in-frame clones, with some not included. The data show some 250,000 clones, 70% to 90% seen once. The sequence came from a young man with active or convalescent COVID-19. Sequencing used peripheral blood. The gene calls are TRBV30 and TRBJ1-2, with no clear D. The CDR3 region is CAWSVTEIYGYTF. CDR3 DNA: TGTGCCTGGAGTGTAACGGAGATCTATGGCTACACCTTC. Using reference TRBV30 and TRBJ1-2 for the parts outside the CDR3, the full variable domain is SQTIHQWPATLVQPVGSPLSLECTVEGTSNPNLYWYRQAAGRGLQLLFYSVGIGQISSEVPQNLSASRPQDRQFILSSKKLLLSDSGFYLCAWSVTEIYGYTFGSGTRLTVV.